The next 18 T cell receptor beta chains were all read from a single sample in a study of beta chain features in type 1 diabetes listed by TCRdb under 2018. The method was the immunoSEQ multiplex PCR assay. The entire isolated RNA was reverse transcribed using the High Capacity cDNA Reverse Transcription Kit, and thus expressed TCRB transcripts were sequenced. Drawn from immuneACCESS, this table holds only the in-frame rearrangements with V and J called that TCRdb kept. Clones are partly lost; checked studies trace under half to an unresolved V gene and leave the rest unexplained. This sample has hundreds of thousands of clones in its table, and 8% of those were observed once. 0.44% of the sample is taken by the ten largest. The source material was central memory CD4+ T cells from blood. The receptors here all came from a woman younger than 30 in good health.

Turning to this clone: At one end, the junction sequence differs from germline, possibly due to a read error. The chain carries TRBV10-1 and TRBJ1-2; D unresolved. Germline lookup yields CDR1 WNHNN and CDR2 SYGVQD (reference sequence). The CDR3 is made up of 12 amino acids. CDR3 sequence: CASSESKGVRRF. The CDR3 nucleotides are TGCGCCAGCAGTGAGTCGAAGGGAGTCCGACGCTTC.

This clone has only a few counts. The rearrangement uses TRBV5-6 and TRBJ2-1; TRBD2 aligns across 7 bases. From germline, CDR1 is SGHDT and CDR2 YYEEEE. The CDR3 runs to 16 residues. V shed 4 bases, J shed 7 bases, and the junction held 14 bases outside the gene matches. This chain's CDR3 is CASSAARGEGENEQFF. CDR3 nucleotides: TGTGCCAGCAGCGCCGCCCGGGGGGAAGGGGAAAATGAGCAGTTCTTC. The full variable domain, completed using reference TRBV5-6 and TRBJ2-1, is DAGVTQSPTHLIKTRGQQVTLRCSPKSGHDTVSWYQQALGQGPQFIFQYYEEEERQRGNFPDRFSGHQFPNYSSELNVNALLLGDSALYLCASSAARGEGENEQFFGPGTRLTVL.

This chain uses TRBV27 with TRBJ1-1; 9 bases match TRBD1. This CDR3 is 14 amino acids long. The germline V gene encodes CDR1 MNHEY and CDR2 SMNVEV (reference sequence). Losses at the gene ends were 4 bases for V and 5 bases for J; bases not matched to a gene: 5. The CDR3 protein is CASSSRTGETEAFF. The CDR3 DNA is TGTGCCAGCAGTTCCCGGACAGGGGAGACTGAAGCTTTCTTT.

This clone has more than one count but fewer than ten. This chain links TRBV28 with TRBJ2-1, with 9 bases matching TRBD2. V gave up 4 bases and J gave up 0 bases; unmatched junction bases: 7. In germline, CDR1 is MDHEN, CDR2 SYDVKM. This CDR3 comprises 17 residues. CDR3 loop: CASSSRLAASSYNEQFF. CDR3 sequence (DNA): TGTGCCAGCAGTTCAAGACTAGCGGCAAGCTCCTACAATGAGCAGTTCTTC.

This clone was counted many times. This chain joins TRBV7-8 and TRBJ2-2, with D possibly matching TRBD2 (6 bases). Germline V gene sequence: CDR1 SGHVS, CDR2 FQNEAQ. The CDR3 has 14 amino acids. V was pared by 5 bases and J by 5 bases, with 12 bases between. CDR3 sequence reads: CASSPRRVTGELFF. For the CDR3, the DNA is TGTGCCAGCAGCCCCCGGAGGGTTACCGGGGAGCTGTTTTTT.

The chain links TRBV4-2 to TRBJ2-3, with D possibly TRBD2 on 6 matching bases. The CDR3 spans 18 residues. Germline-derived CDR1 and CDR2 are LGHNA and YNFKEQ. Trimming removed 5 bases from V and 1 base from J, with 22 bases in between. CDR3 residues: CASSLIAAKAGGTDTQYF. In DNA, the CDR3 is TGTGCCAGCAGCTTAATAGCGGCCAAGGCGGGTGGCACAGATACGCAGTATTTT.

The genes are TRBV28 and TRBJ2-7, with D unclear. CDR3 length: 14 residues. V dropped 7 bases and J dropped 2 bases, with 15 bases sitting between them. CDR1 MDHEN and CDR2 SYDVKM come from the germline V gene. The CDR3 bases are TGTGCCAGCATTGCGACCCCGAGTGCCTACGAGCAGTACTTC. Protein: CASIATPSAYEQYF.

For this clone: The identical CDR3 is also encoded by other nucleotide sequences in the sample. The rearrangement joins TRBV9 to TRBJ2-3, with 8 bases identical to TRBD1. The germline V gene has CDR1 SGDLS and CDR2 YYNGEE. J gave up 1 base and V 3 bases, and 4 bases lay outside the gene matches. The CDR3 loop spans 15 amino acids. The chain's CDR3 is CASSARQGRTDTQYF. In DNA form, the CDR3 reads TGTGCCAGCAGCGCCCGACAGGGGCGCACAGATACGCAGTATTTT.

This clone was detected a few times. The chain employs TRBV7-2 and TRBJ2-7, with TRBD1 as a possible D gene (5 bases). CDR1 is SGHTA and CDR2 is FQGNSA in the germline V gene. With 5 bases removed from V and 5 bases from J, the gap between germline ends came to 13 bases. The CDR3 has 13 amino acids. The CDR3 sequence is CASSPYGADEQYF. The CDR3, as DNA: TGTGCCAGCAGCCCTTATGGGGCTGACGAGCAGTACTTC. The full variable domain, completed using reference TRBV7-2 and TRBJ2-7, is GAGVSQSPSNKVTEKGKDVELRCDPISGHTALYWYRQSLGQGLEFLIYFQGNSAPDKSGLPSDRFSAERTGGSVSTLTIQRTQQEDSAVYLCASSPYGADEQYFGPGTRLTVT.

This clone was observed a few times. The chain combines TRBV5-6 with TRBJ1-2, with 7 bases fitting TRBD1. In germline, CDR1 is SGHDT, CDR2 YYEEEE. CDR3 length equals 14 residues. J was trimmed by 7 bases and V by 1 base; bases with no gene match: 7. The CDR3 DNA sequence: TGTGCCAGCAGCTTGTGGAGGGGGCTGCGTGGCTACACCTTC. Protein product: CASSLWRGLRGYTF.

This clone has only a few counts. The chain carries TRBV19 and TRBJ2-6, with D perhaps TRBD1 (6 bases). CDR1 and CDR2 (germline): LNHDA, SQIVND (reference sequence). Between the trimmed V and J ends, which lost 10 bases and 2 bases, there was a span of 15 bases. CDR3 length: 15 amino acids. The CDR3 DNA reads as TGTGCCACTCGGCAGGGGTATGCTGGGGCCAACGTCCTGACTTTC. Translating it yields CATRQGYAGANVLTF.

J is TRBJ2-1 and V is TRBV10-3; D is possibly TRBD2 (6 bases). The V end lost 3 bases, the J end lost 3 bases, and 15 bases lay between the germline ends. CDR1 ENHRY and CDR2 SYGVKD come from the germline V gene. CDR3 length equals 16 residues. The CDR3, as DNA: TGTGCCATCAGTGACCCCGGGGGTCTTCGCTACAATGAGCAGTTCTTC. Its translation is CAISDPGGLRYNEQFF.

This clone was seen at least ten times. This chain joins TRBV7-9 and TRBJ2-4; TRBD1 is a possible D gene (5 bases). Trimming took off 3 bases at V and 7 bases at J, with 16 bases between the two ends. This CDR3 comprises 15 residues. Germline values: CDR1 SEHNR, CDR2 FQNEAQ (reference sequence). The CDR3 sequence is CASSLIQGTANIQYF. The CDR3 DNA sequence: TGTGCCAGCAGCTTGATCCAGGGTACTGCGAACATTCAGTACTTC.

The rearrangement links TRBV29-1 to TRBJ2-1, with TRBD2 matching over 9 bases. The CDR3 length is 15 residues. Unmatched junction bases numbered 8, after V lost 4 bases and J lost 4 bases. The germline gives CDR1 SQVTM, CDR2 ANQGSEA. The CDR3: CSVVSGSSAYNEQFF. The CDR3 DNA is TGCAGCGTTGTTAGCGGGAGTAGCGCTTACAATGAGCAGTTCTTC.

This clone was counted between two and nine times. The chain has TRBV5-1 and TRBJ1-2; D is unresolved. Germline loops: CDR1 SGHRS, CDR2 YFSETQ. V gave up 2 bases and J gave up 6 bases, with 11 bases separating them. The CDR3 is 13 amino acids. The CDR3 DNA sequence: TGCGCCAGCAGCTTAGCGCTGGACGATGGCTACACCTTC. Translated, it gives CASSLALDDGYTF.

The CDR3 is CASSSGQASGEQYF. In DNA, the CDR3 is TGTGCCAGCAGCTCGGGACAGGCGAGCGGGGAGCAGTACTTC. The chain uses TRBV7-6 and TRBJ2-7; 8 nucleotides agree with TRBD1. CDR3 length equals 14 residues. Trimming at V came to 4 bases and at J to 7 bases, leaving 9 bases not matched to a gene. Germline values: CDR1 SGHVS, CDR2 FNYEAQ.

V usage is TRBV19 and J usage is TRBJ2-3; 8 nucleotides agree with TRBD1. This CDR3 is built from 14 residues. V shed 5 bases and J 6 bases; nucleotides not matched to a gene: 7. Germline V lookup: CDR1 LNHDA, CDR2 SQIVND (reference sequence). The CDR3 here is CASSADRGLDTQYF. DNA of the CDR3: TGTGCCAGTAGTGCAGACAGGGGTCTGGATACGCAGTATTTT.

V usage is TRBV5-6 and J usage is TRBJ2-7; no clear D gene. Germline-derived CDR1 and CDR2 are SGHDT and YYEEEE. CDR3 length equals 13 residues. V lost 0 bases to trimming and J lost 3 bases, with 7 bases between them. CDR3 coding DNA: TGTGCCAGCAGCTTGGATCAGTACTACGAGCAGTACTTC. Its protein product is CASSLDQYYEQYF.